What follows are 14 T cell receptor beta chains derived from one specimen sequenced in a study of OX40 agonist ivuxolimab in advanced cancers. Clones were sequenced by immunoSEQ multiplex PCR, and TCRdb holds only the in-frame ones, with some missing. The sample consists of around 43,000 clones, approximately 88% of them appearing once. The source was CD4+ or CD8+ T cells sorted from blood, collected in a trial of the OX40 agonist ivuxolimab. The receptors stem from an adult with an advanced solid tumor such as melanoma, head and neck, liver or kidney cancer.

This chain uses TRBV5-4 with TRBJ2-1, with 8 bases aligning to TRBD2. The CDR3 contains 13 residues. The trim removed 3 bases at V and 4 bases at J, leaving 0 bases unmatched. Per the germline V gene, CDR1 is SGHNT and CDR2 is YYREEE (reference sequence). CDR3 nucleotides: TGTGCCAGCAGCTCGGGGGGGTACAATGAGCAGTTCTTC. It specifies CASSSGGYNEQFF.

The chain links TRBV9 to TRBJ2-5, with D tentatively TRBD1 or TRBD2 (6 bases each). V was trimmed by 4 bases and J by 5 bases, leaving 18 bases between them. Germline CDR1 and CDR2: SGDLS and YYNGEE. There are 15 residues in the CDR3. CDR3 nucleotides: TGTGCCAGCAGCCCCGGAGGGGGGCCAGTGGAGACCCAGTACTTC. Translating it yields CASSPGGGPVETQYF. Together with reference TRBV9 and TRBJ2-5, the CDR3 gives the full variable domain: DSGVTQTPKHLITATGQRVTLRCSPRSGDLSVYWYQQSLDQGLQFLIQYYNGEERAKGNILERFSAQQFPDLHSELNLSSLELGDSALYFCASSPGGGPVETQYFGPGTRLLVL.

The chain links TRBV9 to TRBJ1-5; D is uncertain. CDR1 is SGDLS and CDR2 is YYNGEE in the germline V gene. Trimming removed 0 bases at V and 4 bases at J, with 8 bases between. There are 14 residues in the CDR3. CDR3 loop: CASSVGAGNQPQHF. The CDR3 nucleotides are TGTGCCAGCAGCGTAGGTGCGGGTAATCAGCCCCAGCATTTT.

The chain couples TRBV2 to TRBJ2-3; no firm D call. The CDR3 sequence is 11 residues long. Germline-derived CDR1 and CDR2 are SNHLY and FYNNEI. Trimming removed 8 bases from V and 2 bases from J, with 5 bases in between. CDR3 DNA sequence: TGTGCCAGCGTCGACACAGATACGCAGTATTTT. Translating gives CASVDTDTQYF.

The chain employs TRBV6-5 and TRBJ2-1; no definite D call. Looked up from germline, CDR1 is MNHEY and CDR2 is SVGAGI. Trimming took off 6 bases at V and 4 bases at J, with 10 bases between the two ends. The CDR3 consists of 13 residues. In DNA form, the CDR3 reads TGTGCCAGCAGCTCTCGGCGGTACAATGAGCAGTTCTTC. Translated, it gives CASSSRRYNEQFF.

V is TRBV30 and J is TRBJ2-1; weak D call: TRBD1 (6 bases). There are 14 residues in the CDR3. Per germline, CDR1 GTSNPN and CDR2 SVGIG (reference sequence). V was clipped by 5 bases and J by 10 bases, with 21 bases between them. CDR3 coding DNA: TGTGCCTGGTCGGGACCAGCCAGGGGCGGGGAGCAGTTCTTC. It translates to CAWSGPARGGEQFF.

By sample fraction, this clone is hyperexpanded. The V gene is TRBV11-2, the J gene TRBJ2-7; 7 bases align to TRBD1. This CDR3 is built from 13 residues. The V gene end was trimmed by 8 bases and the J gene end by 2 bases; junction bases not matched to a gene: 6. CDR1 and CDR2 from the germline V gene are SGHAT and FQNNGV. CDR3 region: CASGGQVTYEQYF. CDR3 DNA: TGTGCCAGCGGAGGACAGGTTACCTACGAGCAGTACTTC.

In its sample, this clone was seen once. V usage is TRBV6-5 and J usage is TRBJ2-2; TRBD2 is a possible D gene (6 bases). Germline CDR1 MNHEY, CDR2 SVGAGI. The CDR3 sequence is 15 residues long. V lost 7 bases, J lost 2 bases, and 14 bases lay in between. The CDR3 DNA is TGTGCCAGCACCCCAACGGGGGAAAACACCGGGGAGCTGTTTTTT. It yields the protein CASTPTGENTGELFF.

Only one count was recorded for this clone. The rearrangement joins TRBV4-1 to TRBJ2-5, with a tentative D call TRBD2 (5 bases). V was pared by 1 base and J by 4 bases, with 10 bases between. From germline, CDR1 is MGHRA and CDR2 YSYEKL. This CDR3 comprises 14 residues. The CDR3 nucleotides are TGCGCCAGCAGCCAAGCCGGAAGCGGAGAGACCCAGTACTTC. Its translation is CASSQAGSGETQYF.

This clone was recorded once. V and J are TRBV5-1 and TRBJ1-5, with unresolved D. The CDR3 spans 13 residues. Trimming shortened V by 0 bases and J by 1 base, and 2 bases separated the two germline ends. Germline CDR1 SGHRS, CDR2 YFSETQ. CDR3 residues: CASSLESNQPQHF. For the CDR3, the DNA is TGCGCCAGCAGCTTGGAAAGCAATCAGCCCCAGCATTTT.

The chain is built from TRBV6-1 and TRBJ1-2; D not certain. The V and J ends lost 1 base and 5 bases respectively, with 5 bases between them. The CDR3 is made up of 12 amino acids. Germline V gene lookup returns CDR1 MNHNS and CDR2 SASEGT. In DNA form, the CDR3 reads TGTGCCAGCAGTGAAGGGAAATATGGCTACACCTTC. Translation gives CASSEGKYGYTF.

The chain has TRBV15 and TRBJ1-1; TRBD1 matches 8 bases. Looked up from germline, CDR1 is LNHNV and CDR2 is YYDKDF (reference sequence). This CDR3 comprises 12 residues. The V gene end was trimmed by 3 bases and the J gene end by 8 bases; junction bases not matched to a gene: 2. CDR3 sequence: CATSRDRVEAFF. As DNA, the CDR3 is TGTGCCACCAGCAGGGACAGGGTAGAAGCTTTCTTT.

This CDR3 reads CASSQDLGSEQYF. The DNA of the CDR3 is TGTGCCAGCAGCCAGGATCTAGGGTCCGAGCAGTACTTC. The chain joins TRBV7-8 to TRBJ2-7, with D unclear. The V gene's germline CDR1 is SGHVS and CDR2 FQNEAQ. The CDR3 covers 13 residues. The ends were cut back, 5 bases at V and 6 bases at J, with 14 bases in the middle.

This clone was recorded once. The rearrangement links TRBV9 to TRBJ1-2, with a weak D call TRBD1 (5 bases). V dropped 5 bases and J dropped 8 bases, with 10 bases sitting between them. The CDR3 consists of 11 residues. The V gene's germline CDR1 is SGDLS and CDR2 YYNGEE. This CDR3 is CASRDHRGYTF. The CDR3 nucleotides are TGTGCCAGCAGAGACCACAGGGGCTACACCTTC. Full variable domain (outside the CDR3, taken from reference TRBV9 and TRBJ1-2): DSGVTQTPKHLITATGQRVTLRCSPRSGDLSVYWYQQSLDQGLQFLIQYYNGEERAKGNILERFSAQQFPDLHSELNLSSLELGDSALYFCASRDHRGYTFGSGTRLTVV.